A single sample gave rise to the 6 T cell receptor beta chains below, sequenced in a study of blood T cell repertoires in COVID-19. The repertoire was sequenced with immunoSEQ multiplex PCR; TCRdb's copy has only in-frame clones and lacks some. The data show hundreds of thousands of clones, around 92% seen once. Sequenced input: peripheral blood. These receptors originate from a man aged 35-49 years with acute or convalescent COVID-19.

The rearrangement uses TRBV5-1 and TRBJ2-5, with 8 positions matching TRBD2. After removal of 4 bases from V and 1 base from J, the junction contained 9 bases not matched to a gene. The CDR3 is 16 residues long. CDR1 and CDR2 from the germline V gene are SGHRS and YFSETQ. CDR3 nucleotide sequence: TGCGCCAGCAGCGGAGCTCGCACTAGCGGCCAAGAGACCCAGTACTTC. Amino acids: CASSGARTSGQETQYF.

The V call is TRBV19, the J call TRBJ1-6; the D gene is possibly TRBD1 (5 bases). The CDR3 consists of 15 residues. Germline CDR1 reads LNHDA; CDR2 reads SQIVND (reference sequence). Trimming left V 2 bases short and J 3 bases short, with 8 bases between. This chain's CDR3 is CASSIQDSYNSPLHF. CDR3 coding DNA: TGTGCCAGTAGTATACAAGACAGCTATAATTCACCCCTCCACTTT.

This chain connects TRBV19 to TRBJ1-1; TRBD1 agrees at 12 bases. V was clipped by 6 bases and J by 1 base; unmatched bases: 6. CDR3 size: 16 residues. Per germline, CDR1 LNHDA and CDR2 SQIVND (reference sequence). CDR3 sequence: CASRERDRGPNTEAFF. The CDR3, as DNA: TGTGCCAGTAGGGAGCGGGACAGGGGGCCGAACACTGAAGCTTTCTTT.

The chain recombines TRBV30 with TRBJ1-5; D is uncertain. V lost 0 bases, J lost 0 bases, and 12 bases lay in between. The germline CDR1 and CDR2 sequences are GTSNPN and SVGIG (reference sequence). This CDR3 region has 16 residues. The CDR3 sequence is CAWSVRNSYSNQPQHF. Here the CDR3 DNA reads TGTGCCTGGAGTGTACGGAACAGCTATAGCAATCAGCCCCAGCATTTT.

The V and J genes are TRBV27 and TRBJ1-3, with a possible D match to TRBD1 (6 bases). The germline gives CDR1 MNHEY, CDR2 SMNVEV (reference sequence). The germline V and J ends were trimmed by 2 bases and 0 bases, with 8 bases remaining between them. This CDR3 is 15 amino acids long. CDR3 nucleotides: TGTGCCAGCAGTTTACAGGGGACCTCTGGAAACACCATATATTTT. Its translation: CASSLQGTSGNTIYF.

In the case of this clone: The sample contains more than one DNA sequence encoding this CDR3. V usage is TRBV9 and J usage is TRBJ2-5, with 7 bases lining up with TRBD2. After removal of 0 bases from V and 5 bases from J, the junction contained 7 bases not matched to a gene. This CDR3 has 15 residues. Germline loops: CDR1 SGDLS, CDR2 YYNGEE. The CDR3 DNA reads as TGTGCCAGCAGCGTAGGGGCGGGAGCGGGGGAGACCCAGTACTTC. This gives the protein CASSVGAGAGETQYF.